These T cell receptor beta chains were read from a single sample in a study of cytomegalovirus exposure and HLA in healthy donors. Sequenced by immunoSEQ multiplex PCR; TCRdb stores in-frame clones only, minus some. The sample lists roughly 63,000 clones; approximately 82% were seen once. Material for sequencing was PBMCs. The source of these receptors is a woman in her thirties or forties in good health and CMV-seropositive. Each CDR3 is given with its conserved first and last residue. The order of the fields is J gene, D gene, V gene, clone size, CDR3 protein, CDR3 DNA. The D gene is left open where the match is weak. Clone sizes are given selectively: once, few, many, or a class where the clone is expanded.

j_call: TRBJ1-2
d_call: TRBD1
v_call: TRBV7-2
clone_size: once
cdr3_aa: CASSPDRGYGYTF
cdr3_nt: TGTGCCAGCAGCCCGGACAGGGGCTATGGCTACACCTTC

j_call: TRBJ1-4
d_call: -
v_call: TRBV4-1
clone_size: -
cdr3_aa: CASSQDDRQNEKLFF
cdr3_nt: TGCGCCAGCAGCCAAGATGACAGGCAAAATGAAAAACTGTTTTTT

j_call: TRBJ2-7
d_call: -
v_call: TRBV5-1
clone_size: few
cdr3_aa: CASSLDGMSYEQYF
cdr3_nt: TGCGCCAGCAGCTTGGACGGTATGTCCTACGAGCAGTACTTC

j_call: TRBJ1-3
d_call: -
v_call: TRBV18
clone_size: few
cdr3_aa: CASSPGTMDTIYF
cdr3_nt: TGTGCCAGCTCACCCGGGACTATGGACACCATATATTTT

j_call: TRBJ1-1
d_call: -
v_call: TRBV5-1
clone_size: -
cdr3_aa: CASSSAGRRAFF
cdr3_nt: TGCGCCAGCAGCTCCGCAGGCAGAAGGGCTTTCTTT

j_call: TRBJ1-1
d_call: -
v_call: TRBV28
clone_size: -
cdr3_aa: CASSRVNTEAFF
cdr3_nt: TGTGCCAGCAGTAGAGTGAACACTGAAGCTTTCTTT

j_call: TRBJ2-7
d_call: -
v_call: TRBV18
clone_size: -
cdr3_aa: CASSPQMTVSYEQYF
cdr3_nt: TGTGCCAGCTCACCACAGATGACTGTTTCCTACGAGCAGTACTTC

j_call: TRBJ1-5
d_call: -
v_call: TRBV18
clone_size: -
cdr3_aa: CASSPFVEDSGGNQPQHF
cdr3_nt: TGTGCCAGCTCACCGTTCGTTGAGGACAGCGGAGGCAATCAGCCCCAGCATTTT

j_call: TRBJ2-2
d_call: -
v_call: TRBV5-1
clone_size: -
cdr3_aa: CASSLGRGAGTGELFF
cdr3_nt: TGCGCCAGCAGCTTGGGCAGGGGCGCAGGGACCGGGGAGCTGTTTTTT

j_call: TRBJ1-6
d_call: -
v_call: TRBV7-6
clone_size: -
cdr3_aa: CASSLAGQAYNSPLHF
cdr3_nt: TGTGCCAGCAGCTTAGCGGGGCAGGCCTATAATTCACCCCTCCACTTT

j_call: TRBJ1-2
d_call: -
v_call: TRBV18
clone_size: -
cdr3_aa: CASSPIGAIDYGYTF
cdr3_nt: TGTGCCAGCTCACCGATAGGGGCTATCGACTATGGCTACACCTTC

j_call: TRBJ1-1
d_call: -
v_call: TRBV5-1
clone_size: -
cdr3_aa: CASSFRTANTEAFF
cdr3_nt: TGCGCCAGCAGCTTCAGGACAGCGAACACTGAAGCTTTCTTT

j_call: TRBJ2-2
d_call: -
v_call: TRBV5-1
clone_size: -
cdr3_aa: CASSLAQAGELFF
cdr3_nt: TGCGCCAGCAGCTTGGCACAGGCCGGGGAGCTGTTTTTT

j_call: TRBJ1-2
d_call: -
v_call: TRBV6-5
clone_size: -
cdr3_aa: CASSYSRQVYGYTF
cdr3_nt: TGTGCCAGCAGTTACTCCCGACAGGTCTATGGCTACACCTTC

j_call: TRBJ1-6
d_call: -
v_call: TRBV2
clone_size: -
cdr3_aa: CASSDGFGQNNSPLHF
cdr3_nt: TGTGCCAGCAGTGATGGATTTGGACAGAATAATTCACCCCTCCACTTT